This T cell receptor beta chain was found in a study of T cells expressing NK-cell markers. Study findings and constraints: For a handful of donors, these clonotypes were likewise the leading ones in the CD3+CD56-NKG2C+ fraction. Roughly 6 donors had dominant NKG2C+ clonotypes that comprised roughly 1.0-8% of their CD8+ T cells.

Regarding this clonotype: Its antigen is undetermined.

TCRdb processed the 5' RACE reads again and assigns one entry to each CDR3 protein, with no DNA. The listing records about 150,000 distinct CDR3 sequences. This CDR3 spans 13 amino acids. Germline CDR1 reads LNHDA; CDR2 reads SQIVND (reference sequence). The sample consisted of blood T cells: a sorted CD56 or NKG2C T cell subset, CD4+ or CD8+ T cells, or bulk PBMC T cells (not recorded which). This chain links TRBV19 with TRBJ2-3; as DNA is missing, the TRBD2 call by TCRdb cannot be tested. This sequence originates from a woman aged 45-60 years in good health. The CDR3 here is CASSMGLAGTQYF.